The rows below give T cell receptor beta chains drawn from one sample of a study of blood T cell repertoires in COVID-19. Only in-frame clones appear in the TCRdb table, and some are missing; sequencing was by immunoSEQ multiplex PCR. The top ten hold more than 5.5% of the sample, which has 200,000 to 250,000 clones, around 90% seen once. The specimen sequenced was peripheral blood. Receptor source: a man aged 60 to 69 who had recovered from COVID-19. Both conserved end residues are part of each CDR3. Fields, in order: V gene, clone size, D gene, J gene, CDR3 DNA, CDR3 protein. A D gene is named only where the DNA matches it firmly. Size tells how often a clone was seen (once, few, many) or the class of an expanded clone, and some rows leave it out.

TRBV5-5	NA	NA	TRBJ1-6	TGTGCCAGCAGCCCGGTGGCAGGGACTACCTTGAATTCACCCCTCCACTTT	CASSPVAGTTLNSPLHF
TRBV6-5	NA	NA	TRBJ1-6	TGTGCCACAAATGGGGCAGGGGTTAATTCACCCCTCCACTTT	CATNGAGVNSPLHF
TRBV4-1	NA	NA	TRBJ1-2	TGCGCCAGCAGCCAAGATCTGCGGGCAAACTATGGCTACACCTTC	CASSQDLRANYGYTF
TRBV7-8	NA	TRBD1	TRBJ2-3	TGTGCCAGCAGGGTATACAGGGGTTTTGCGGATACGCAGTATTTT	CASRVYRGFADTQYF
TRBV4-3	NA	NA	TRBJ2-3	TGCGCCACGGGGGAATGGGGCACAGATACGCAGTATTTT	CATGEWGTDTQYF
TRBV28	NA	NA	TRBJ1-1	TGTGCCAGCAGTCTCCCGACAGTAGGGAACACTGAAGCTTTCTTT	CASSLPTVGNTEAFF
TRBV18	NA	TRBD2	TRBJ2-3	TGTGCCAGCTCAACGCGACTAGCGGGAGTCGGGGATACGCAGTATTTT	CASSTRLAGVGDTQYF
TRBV7-6	NA	NA	TRBJ1-1	TGTGCCAGCAGCTTAAACGCCGGGGGGGGAACTAAGGACACTGAAGCTTTCTTT	CASSLNAGGGTKDTEAFF
TRBV9	NA	TRBD2	TRBJ2-2	TGTGCCAGCAGCCGGACTAGCACGTCCACCGGGGAGCTGTTTTTT	CASSRTSTSTGELFF
TRBV23-1	few	NA	TRBJ2-7	TGCGCCAGCAGTCATACCTACGAGCAGTACTTC	CASSHTYEQYF
TRBV7-9	NA	TRBD2	TRBJ2-7	TGTGCCAGCAGCTTATACCGGGGGGACGACGAGCAGTACTTC	CASSLYRGDDEQYF
TRBV6-6	NA	TRBD2	TRBJ2-7	TGTGCCAGCAGTTACAAGGGCGGGGGGATTAACTACGAGCAGTACTTC	CASSYKGGGINYEQYF
TRBV14	NA	NA	TRBJ1-1	TGTGCCAGCAGCCAAGATTTGAGGGTCCGGGCTTTCTTT	CASSQDLRVRAFF
TRBV3-1/TRBV3-2	once	NA	TRBJ2-2	TGTGCCAGCAGCCAAGATACAGGAGGGACCGGGGAGCTGTTTTTT	CASSQDTGGTGELFF
TRBV7-6	once	TRBD2	TRBJ2-7	TGTGCCAGCAGCCCGGGACTAGCGGTTACCTACGAGCAGTACTTC	CASSPGLAVTYEQYF
TRBV7-9	few	NA	TRBJ2-7	TGTGCCAGCAGCTTAGACAGGAACTACGAGCAGTACTTC	CASSLDRNYEQYF
TRBV29-1	NA	TRBD1	TRBJ2-7	TGCAGCGTTGAAGCGCAGGACAGGGGTCGCTCCTACGAGCAGTACTTC	CSVEAQDRGRSYEQYF
TRBV10-3	once	TRBD1	TRBJ2-7	TGTGCCATCAGTGAGACAGGGGGCGAGCAGTACTTC	CAISETGGEQYF
TRBV5-1	few	TRBD1	TRBJ1-6	TGCGCCAGCAGAGGAGGGGGCTTAAATTCACCCCTCCACTTT	CASRGGGLNSPLHF
TRBV19	NA	TRBD1	TRBJ2-1	TGTGCCACCAGGGGCTTTCAGGGGGCGGGTTACAATGAGCAGTTCTTC	CATRGFQGAGYNEQFF
TRBV9	NA	NA	TRBJ1-3	TGTGCCAGCAGCGCCCATACCCCGGGACAATCTGGAAACACCATATATTTT	CASSAHTPGQSGNTIYF
TRBV19	NA	TRBD1	TRBJ1-1	TGTGCCAGTAGTCTACTTGACAGGGTTGACACTGAAGCTTTCTTT	CASSLLDRVDTEAFF
TRBV7-5	NA	NA	TRBJ2-3	TGTGCCGTGCGCCGGGACAGGTCCACAGATACGCAGTATTTT	CAVRRDRSTDTQYF
TRBV7-2	once	NA	TRBJ2-4	TGTGCCAGCAGCCAAGACAGGGCCAAAAACATTCAGTACTTC	CASSQDRAKNIQYF
TRBV7-9	NA	NA	TRBJ2-5	TGTGCCAGCAGCTTAGTGTTAGCAGGGCCATTGGGACAAGAGACCCAGTACTTC	CASSLVLAGPLGQETQYF
TRBV16	NA	TRBD2	TRBJ2-7	TGTGCCAGCGAAAGAGGGAGGGGCTACGAGCAGTACTTC	CASERGRGYEQYF
TRBV6-5	NA	NA	TRBJ1-4	TGTGCCAGCAGGCCCTTTCATTCCGCTACCAAACTGTTTTTT	CASRPFHSATKLFF
TRBV29-1	NA	NA	TRBJ1-2	TGCAGCGTTGCATTGAACTATGGCTACACCTTC	CSVALNYGYTF
TRBV10-3	NA	NA	TRBJ2-7	TGTGCCTCACAGGGCCTGAGCTCCTACGAGCAGTACTTC	CASQGLSSYEQYF
TRBV6-2/TRBV6-3	NA	NA	TRBJ1-5	TGTGCCAGCAGTTACACCCAGGGGTATCAGCCCCAGCATTTT	CASSYTQGYQPQHF
TRBV7-6	many	NA	TRBJ2-1	TGTGCCAGCAGCCCCGGGACTCGATCGCTTAATGAGCAGTTCTTC	CASSPGTRSLNEQFF
TRBV28	NA	NA	TRBJ2-3	TGTGCCAGCAGTGTGACTAGGGGAGCAACAGATACGCAGTATTTT	CASSVTRGATDTQYF
TRBV11-2	NA	NA	TRBJ1-1	TGTGCCAGCAGCTTATCTGAATGGGGGGAGAGGGCTGAAGCTTTCTTT	CASSLSEWGERAEAFF
TRBV28	NA	NA	TRBJ1-1	TGTGCCAGCAGTCACACGAACACTGAAGCTTTCTTT	CASSHTNTEAFF
TRBV15	NA	TRBD2	TRBJ2-3	TGTGCCACCAGCAGCCGAAGCGGGAGGGCAGATACGCAGTATTTT	CATSSRSGRADTQYF
TRBV21-1	NA	NA	TRBJ1-1	TGTGCCAGCAGCAGAAATGGGTCAGACGGAGACAGGGTTTCGACCGAAGCTTTCTTT	CASSRNGSDGDRVSTEAFF
TRBV5-6	NA	NA	TRBJ2-5	TGTGCCAGCAGCTTGGAGGGGCTAGGAGAGACCCAGTACTTC	CASSLEGLGETQYF
TRBV7-2	NA	NA	TRBJ2-1	TGTGCCAGCAGCTTAGACAGGCAGCCGCACAATGAGCAGTTCTTC	CASSLDRQPHNEQFF
TRBV6-6	NA	TRBD1	TRBJ1-1	TGTGCCAGCAGTTACAGACAGGGAAGGGTCGCTGAAGCTTTCTTT	CASSYRQGRVAEAFF
TRBV25-1	NA	TRBD2	TRBJ2-3	TGTGCCAGCAGTGTGACTAGCGGGAGAACAGATACGCAGTATTTT	CASSVTSGRTDTQYF
TRBV11-2	NA	TRBD1	TRBJ2-4	TGTGCCAGCAGCTTAGTAGGGGGCCTAGCCAAAAACATTCAGTACTTC	CASSLVGGLAKNIQYF
TRBV7-9	NA	TRBD2	TRBJ2-5	TGTGCCAGCAGCTTAGTCGCCGGACGGGGGGGACAAGAGACCCAGTACTTC	CASSLVAGRGGQETQYF
TRBV10-3	NA	NA	TRBJ2-7	TGTGCCATCAGTGAGTCTGGGAGATACGAGCAGTACTTC	CAISESGRYEQYF
TRBV28	NA	NA	TRBJ1-5	TGTGCCAGCAATACCAGAAATCAGCCCCAGCATTTT	CASNTRNQPQHF
TRBV5-4	NA	TRBD2	TRBJ2-1	TGTGCCAGCACCGGGAAGGAAGCGGGGGGTGGCTCCTACAATGAGCAGTTCTTC	CASTGKEAGGGSYNEQFF